This section outlines one TCR beta chain sequence together with its context. The record originates from a study of blood T cell repertoires in COVID-19. Whole-study context: Donors in the United States, Italy and Spain gave samples during acute or convalescent COVID-19. PBMCs, B-cell-depleted T cells, or T cells provided the cDNA or gDNA that made up the material.

The germline gives CDR1 MNHEY, CDR2 SVGAGI. V trimming: 0 bases; J trimming: 1 base; junction bases outside the gene matches: 0. The CDR3 is made up of 16 amino acids. Sequencing was performed with immunoSEQ multiplex PCR; in TCRdb, only in-frame clones are kept and a portion is missing. The sample consists of under 170,000 clones, roughly 80% of them appearing once. The chain joins TRBV6-5 to TRBJ2-3; 11 positions agree with TRBD2. The sample comprised peripheral blood. This TCR was recovered from a man between 70 and 80 years old with acute or convalescent COVID-19. CDR3 amino acids: CASSYSGLAGTDTQYF. CDR3 coding DNA: TGTGCCAGCAGTTACTCGGGACTAGCGGGCACAGATACGCAGTATTTT.